The next 27 T cell receptor beta chains were all read from a single sample in a study of blood T cell repertoires in COVID-19. Data came from immunoSEQ multiplex PCR; TCRdb stores just in-frame clones and leaves some out. The table lists about 130,000 clones, approximately 83% of them singletons. The specimen sequenced was peripheral blood. The receptors here all came from an elderly man with active or convalescent COVID-19.

This chain links TRBV30 with TRBJ2-5, with D perhaps TRBD2 (5 bases). Per germline, CDR1 GTSNPN and CDR2 SVGIG (reference sequence). V gave up 0 bases and J gave up 4 bases, with 9 bases separating them. CDR3 size: 13 residues. CDR3 sequence reads: CAWSVVAPETQYF. Written as DNA, the CDR3 is TGTGCCTGGAGTGTTGTAGCGCCAGAGACCCAGTACTTC.

This chain connects TRBV9 to TRBJ2-5; D is uncertain. CDR3 length equals 15 residues. CDR1 SGDLS and CDR2 YYNGEE come from the germline V gene. Trimming shortened V by 0 bases and J by 4 bases, and 13 bases separated the two germline ends. Written as DNA, the CDR3 is TGTGCCAGCAGCGTAGCGAACAATCCAGGAGAGACCCAGTACTTC. Protein: CASSVANNPGETQYF.

The table lists this clone with a count of one. The chain has TRBV19 and TRBJ2-4; TRBD2 is a possible D gene (5 bases). CDR1 and CDR2 (germline): LNHDA, SQIVND (reference sequence). The CDR3 is 15 amino acids. V was clipped by 4 bases and J by 0 bases, with 10 bases between them. The CDR3 nucleotides are TGTGCCAGTAGTAAAGCGGAGCTAGCCAAAAACATTCAGTACTTC. Translation: CASSKAELAKNIQYF.

The table lists this clone with a count of one. The CDR3 region is CASSVEGTPYNEQFF. CDR3 bases: TGTGCCAGCAGCGTAGAGGGGACTCCCTACAATGAGCAGTTCTTC. The J gene is TRBJ2-1, the V gene TRBV9; D might be TRBD2 (6 bases). The CDR3 extends over 15 amino acids. Trimming left V 0 bases short and J 2 bases short, with 9 bases between. The germline CDR1 and CDR2 sequences are SGDLS and YYNGEE.

The chain is built from TRBV25-1 and TRBJ2-1; D is uncertain. Between the trimmed V and J ends, which lost 4 bases and 0 bases, there was a span of 10 bases. CDR3 size: 15 residues. CDR1 and CDR2 (germline): MGHDK, SYGVNS. CDR3 sequence: CASSGRSSSYNEQFF. The DNA for the CDR3 is TGTGCCAGCAGTGGAAGGAGCAGCTCCTACAATGAGCAGTTCTTC. Full variable domain (remainder filled in from reference TRBV25-1 and TRBJ2-1): EADIYQTPRYLVIGTGKKITLECSQTMGHDKMYWYQQDPGMELHLIHYSYGVNSTEKGDLSSESTVSRIRTEHFPLTLESARPSHTSQYLCASSGRSSSYNEQFFGPGTRLTVL.

The V and J genes are TRBV7-2 and TRBJ1-6; TRBD1 aligns across 8 bases. This CDR3 spans 13 amino acids. The germline V gene has CDR1 SGHTA and CDR2 FQGNSA. V dropped 2 bases and J dropped 10; count of bases not matched to a gene: 1. Here the CDR3 reads CASSLTGGSPLHF. CDR3 nucleotides: TGTGCCAGCAGCTTAACAGGGGGGTCACCCCTCCACTTT.

The V gene is TRBV3-1 (or the pseudogene TRBV3-2), the J gene TRBJ1-2, with D maybe TRBD1 (5 bases). Trimming removed 7 bases from V and 7 bases from J, with 16 bases in between. Germline assignment: CDR1 LGHDT and CDR2 YNNKEL (reference sequence). This CDR3 is 13 amino acids long. The CDR3 nucleotides read TGTGCCAGCACCGGGGGATCCGGGAGTGGCTACACCTTC. Translating it yields CASTGGSGSGYTF.

This chain connects TRBV29-1 to TRBJ2-2; no clear D. CDR1 is SQVTM and CDR2 is ANQGSEA in the germline V gene. Trimming removed 6 bases from V and 0 bases from J, with 8 bases in between. The CDR3 consists of 13 residues. Here the CDR3 DNA reads TGCAGCGTCCCCATCCCGAACACCGGGGAGCTGTTTTTT. Amino acids: CSVPIPNTGELFF.

This clone has only a few counts. V is TRBV24-1 and J is TRBJ2-7, with 10 bases aligning to TRBD1. Per the germline V gene, CDR1 is KGHDR and CDR2 is SFDVKD. The CDR3 runs 17 residues. With V trimmed by 4 bases and J by 3 bases, 11 bases remained unmatched. The CDR3 nucleotides are TGTGCCACCAGTGAACAAAGACAGGGGGCTATCCTCTACGAGCAGTACTTC. Translating it yields CATSEQRQGAILYEQYF.

The V and J genes are TRBV6-6 and TRBJ2-2; 12 bases fit TRBD2. The CDR3 has 16 amino acids. Germline CDR1 MNHNY, CDR2 SVGAGI (reference sequence). Losses at the gene ends were 10 bases for V and 7 bases for J; bases not matched to a gene: 13. CDR3 nucleotides: TGTGCCACCGAACAGGGACTAGCGGGCGGGAACGGGGAGCTGTTTTTT. Translated: CATEQGLAGGNGELFF.

The chain combines TRBV19 with TRBJ1-4, with D possibly being TRBD1 (5 bases). V was clipped by 5 bases and J by 3 bases, with 13 bases between them. The CDR3 is 15 amino acids. Germline V gives CDR1 LNHDA, CDR2 SQIVND (reference sequence). This CDR3 reads CASSYQDTANEKLFF. The CDR3 bases are TGTGCCAGTAGTTATCAGGACACTGCTAATGAAAAACTGTTTTTT.

The J gene is TRBJ1-5, the V gene TRBV21-1; the table's D call, TRBD1, has no DNA check behind it. TRBV21-1 is described as a pseudogene. CDR3 length: 15 amino acids. The CDR3 DNA is TGTGCCAGTAGGGACAGGGCCGATAGCAATCAGCCCCAGCATTTT. Residues: CASRDRADSNQPQHF.

The V gene is TRBV19, the J gene TRBJ2-1, with 14 nucleotides matching TRBD2. The V segment lost 5 bases and the J segment 8 bases; nucleotides outside the gene matches: 5. The CDR3 has 15 amino acids. The germline gives CDR1 LNHDA, CDR2 SQIVND (reference sequence). CDR3 DNA sequence: TGTGCCAGTAGTCCCAGACTAGCGGGGGGGGATGAGCAGTTCTTC. This translates into CASSPRLAGGDEQFF.

The chain is built from TRBV2 and TRBJ2-1; TRBD2 matches 7 bases. This CDR3 spans 13 amino acids. V gave up 6 bases and J gave up 10 bases; unmatched junction bases: 9. The germline gives CDR1 SNHLY, CDR2 FYNNEI. The CDR3 DNA sequence: TGTGCCAGCAGCGTCCTAGGAGCGGGGGAGCAGTTCTTC. Protein product: CASSVLGAGEQFF.

The chain employs TRBV24-1 and TRBJ2-3; the D gene is possibly TRBD1 (5 bases). V lost 7 bases, J lost 5 bases, and 12 bases lay in between. Germline lookup yields CDR1 KGHDR and CDR2 SFDVKD. This CDR3 comprises 13 residues. The CDR3 protein is CATSDSFLDTQYF. For the CDR3, the DNA is TGTGCCACCAGCGACAGTTTCTTAGATACGCAGTATTTT.

The genes are TRBV4-1 and TRBJ2-2; TRBD1 matches 7 bases. Germline V CDR1 and CDR2: MGHRA, YSYEKL. This CDR3 region has 17 residues. V was clipped by 1 base and J by 0 bases; unmatched bases: 5. The CDR3 DNA is TGCGCCAGCAGCCAAGGGGGGCAGGGGGCGAACACCGGGGAGCTGTTTTTT. It encodes CASSQGGQGANTGELFF.

The chain uses TRBV20-1 and TRBJ2-3; TRBD2 aligns across 14 bases. J gave up 4 bases and V 3 bases, and 12 bases lay outside the gene matches. Germline V gene lookup returns CDR1 DFQATT and CDR2 SNEGSKA (reference sequence). The length of the CDR3 is 18 residues. DNA of the CDR3: TGCAGTGCTAGTTCCCCCGGGACTAGCGGGAGTGTTTCAGATACGCAGTATTTT. Its protein is CSASSPGTSGSVSDTQYF.

CDR3 sequence reads: CASSRDILGPEAFF. The CDR3 DNA reads as TGTGCCAGCAGCCGGGACATTTTGGGGCCTGAAGCTTTCTTT. The chain uses TRBV5-4 and TRBJ1-1; perhaps TRBD1 as D (6 bases). The V gene's germline CDR1 is SGHNT and CDR2 YYREEE (reference sequence). The CDR3 has 14 residues. V was trimmed by 4 bases and J by 6 bases, leaving 16 bases between them.

The chain uses TRBV24-1 and TRBJ2-4, with a possible D match to TRBD2 (6 bases). CDR3 size: 14 residues. Trimming left V 2 bases short and J 6 bases short, with 10 bases between. Germline-derived CDR1 and CDR2 are KGHDR and SFDVKD. The CDR3 nucleotides are TGTGCCACCAGTGATTCTGGGGGAGGAAACATTCAGTACTTC. It specifies CATSDSGGGNIQYF.

In this sample, this clone turned up once. V gene TRBV5-6 combines with J gene TRBJ2-5, with D uncertain. V lost 1 base to trimming and J lost 5 bases, with 12 bases between them. Germline V CDR1 and CDR2: SGHDT, YYEEEE. The length of the CDR3 is 14 residues. The CDR3 nucleotides read TGTGCCAGCAGCTTGACTCATCCAGCGGAGACCCAGTACTTC. It specifies CASSLTHPAETQYF. Based on the CDR3 plus reference TRBV5-6 and TRBJ2-5, the full variable domain is DAGVTQSPTHLIKTRGQQVTLRCSPKSGHDTVSWYQQALGQGPQFIFQYYEEEERQRGNFPDRFSGHQFPNYSSELNVNALLLGDSALYLCASSLTHPAETQYFGPGTRLLVL.

CDR3 coding DNA: TGTGCCAGCAGTTACCGAGGGACTATAATGTATACGCAGTATTTT. It encodes CASSYRGTIMYTQYF. This chain uses TRBV6-7 with TRBJ2-3, with TRBD2 matching 7 bases. TRBV6-7 is identified as an open reading frame with a role that is uncertain. The CDR3 contains 15 residues. Trimming took 2 bases from V and 7 from J; bases not matched to a gene: 9.

The CDR3 here is CASSLGQSNQPQHF. Here the CDR3 DNA reads TGTGCCAGCAGCTTAGGTCAGAGCAATCAGCCCCAGCATTTT. The V call is TRBV13, the J call TRBJ1-5, with unresolved D. Looked up from germline, CDR1 is PRHDT and CDR2 is FYEKMQ (reference sequence). Trimming removed 0 bases from V and 1 base from J, with 4 bases in between. There are 14 residues in the CDR3.

The chain couples TRBV19 to TRBJ2-5, with TRBD2 identical over 8 bases. This CDR3 contains 17 residues. With 3 bases clipped from V and 0 bases from J, the junction kept 9 bases outside the gene matches. Germline V gene data show CDR1 as LNHDA and CDR2 as SQIVND (reference sequence). Written as DNA, the CDR3 is TGTGCCAGTAGTATCGGAGGCGGGGGGCAGTACCAAGAGACCCAGTACTTC. Protein sequence: CASSIGGGGQYQETQYF.

This chain connects TRBV2 to TRBJ2-7; no reliable D call. Per germline, CDR1 SNHLY and CDR2 FYNNEI. This CDR3 has 11 residues. Trimming pared 3 bases from V and 6 bases from J, leaving 6 bases between. The CDR3: CASSDFSEQYF. The CDR3 DNA reads TGTGCCAGCAGTGATTTCAGCGAGCAGTACTTC.

The chain recombines TRBV5-1 with TRBJ2-3; 11 bases fit TRBD1. The CDR3 contains 16 residues. V was pared by 3 bases and J by 6 bases, with 9 bases of the junction left unmatched. Germline V gives CDR1 SGHRS, CDR2 YFSETQ. The DNA of the CDR3 is TGCGCCAGCAGCTGGACAGGGGGCGGAGGTTCGGATACGCAGTATTTT. Translated: CASSWTGGGGSDTQYF.

The chain carries TRBV18 and TRBJ2-1; 11 nucleotides align to TRBD1. CDR1 is KGHSH, CDR2 LQKENI, per germline. With 4 bases clipped from V and 2 bases from J, the junction kept 1 base outside the gene matches. This CDR3 spans 15 amino acids. CDR3 residues: CASSRDRGTYNEQFF. CDR3 coding DNA: TGTGCCAGCTCACGGGACAGGGGGACCTACAATGAGCAGTTCTTC. The full variable domain, completed using reference TRBV18 and TRBJ2-1, is NAGVMQNPRHLVRRRGQEARLRCSPMKGHSHVYWYRQLPEEGLKFMVYLQKENIIDESGMPKERFSAEFPKEGPSILRIQQVVRGDSAAYFCASSRDRGTYNEQFFGPGTRLTVL.

The V call is TRBV10-3, the J call TRBJ2-1; TRBD2 aligns across 9 bases. Trimming at V came to 6 bases and at J to 5 bases, leaving 11 bases not matched to a gene. The CDR3 length is 16 residues. The germline gives CDR1 ENHRY, CDR2 SYGVKD. The CDR3 DNA is TGTGCCATCAGGGATGCGGGACTAGCTTTTCACAATGAGCAGTTCTTC. Translation: CAIRDAGLAFHNEQFF.